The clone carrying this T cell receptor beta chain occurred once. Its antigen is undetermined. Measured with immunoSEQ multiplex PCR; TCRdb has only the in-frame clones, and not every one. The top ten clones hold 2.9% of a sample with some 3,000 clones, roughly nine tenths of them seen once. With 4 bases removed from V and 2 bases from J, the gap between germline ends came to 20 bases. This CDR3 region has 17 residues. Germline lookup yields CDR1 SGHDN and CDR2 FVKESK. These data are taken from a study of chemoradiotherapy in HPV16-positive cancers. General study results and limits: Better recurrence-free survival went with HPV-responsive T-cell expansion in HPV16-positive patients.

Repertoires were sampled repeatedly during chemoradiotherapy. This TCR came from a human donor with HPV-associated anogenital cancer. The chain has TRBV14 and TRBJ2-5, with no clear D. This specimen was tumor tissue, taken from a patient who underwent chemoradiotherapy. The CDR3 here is CASSRVRQGKGQETQYF. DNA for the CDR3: TGTGCCAGCAGCCGGGTGAGACAAGGGAAAGGTCAAGAGACCCAGTACTTC.